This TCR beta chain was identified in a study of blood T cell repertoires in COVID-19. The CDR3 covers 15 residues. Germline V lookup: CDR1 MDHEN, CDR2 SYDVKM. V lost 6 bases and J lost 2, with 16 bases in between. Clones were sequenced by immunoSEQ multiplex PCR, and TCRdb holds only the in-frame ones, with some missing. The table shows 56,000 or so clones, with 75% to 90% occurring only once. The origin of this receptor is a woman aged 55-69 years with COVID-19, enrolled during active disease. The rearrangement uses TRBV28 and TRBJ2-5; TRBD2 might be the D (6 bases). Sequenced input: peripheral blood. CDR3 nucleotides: TGTGCCAGCAGCGGGGCCGGGACTCAGCAAGAGACCCAGTACTTC. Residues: CASSGAGTQQETQYF.